Following are 17 T cell receptor beta chains from one sample sequenced in a study of T cells in Graves' hyperthyroidism and ophthalmopathy. Researchers amplified the TCR beta CDR3 regions from RNA transcripts. Using the HTBI primer set, a first-round RT-PCR was run on the TCR CDR3. TCRdb called the multiplex PCR reads again in MiXCR, with one record for every CDR3 protein. Among 550,000 to 800,000 distinct CDR3 sequences listed, roughly a sixth were seen once. Specimen: blood. The origin of the receptors is a middle-aged man with Graves' hyperthyroidism.

In its sample, this clonotype was seen many times. The chain carries TRBV27 and TRBJ1-5; D is undetermined. Germline CDR1 is MNHEY and CDR2 is SMNVEV (reference sequence). This CDR3 region has 14 residues. V was pared by 3 bases and J by 3 bases, with 9 bases between. This CDR3 is CASSFDNFNQPQHF. For the CDR3, the DNA is TGTGCCAGCAGTTTCGACAACTTCAATCAGCCCCAGCATTTT.

This clonotype was observed once. A much bigger clone sits one base away, suggesting this may be a read error. The chain links TRBV18 to TRBJ1-1, with unresolved D. The CDR3 consists of 14 residues. Germline loops: CDR1 KGHSH, CDR2 LQKENI. V shed 0 bases and J shed 3 bases, with 8 bases lying between them. The CDR3 is CASSPPEIDTEAFF. Here the CDR3 DNA reads TGTGCCAGCTCACCACCGGAGATTGACACTGAAGCTTTCTTT.

In its sample, this clonotype was seen a few times. The chain is built from TRBV10-1 and TRBJ2-1; 11 bases fit TRBD2. The V gene end was trimmed by 3 bases and the J gene end by 7 bases; junction bases not matched to a gene: 5. From germline, CDR1 is WNHNN and CDR2 SYGVQD (reference sequence). This CDR3 is built from 15 residues. CDR3 loop: CASSELGLAVNEQFF. CDR3 coding DNA: TGCGCCAGCAGTGAACTGGGACTAGCGGTTAATGAGCAGTTCTTC.

The table lists this clonotype with many counts. This chain connects TRBV2 to TRBJ2-3; D perhaps matches TRBD2 (6 bases). The CDR3 length is 16 residues. V lost 4 bases and J lost 0, with 14 bases in between. Germline assignment: CDR1 SNHLY and CDR2 FYNNEI. The DNA for the CDR3 is TGTGCCAGCAGTGGGCGGAGAGGGACTAGCACAGATACGCAGTATTTT. Translated, it gives CASSGRRGTSTDTQYF.

The J gene is TRBJ2-7, the V gene TRBV5-1, with 8 positions matching TRBD1. The CDR3 runs to 14 residues. V dropped 4 bases and J dropped 3; count of bases not matched to a gene: 6. Per the germline V gene, CDR1 is SGHRS and CDR2 is YFSETQ. CDR3 DNA: TGCGCCAGCAGCATACAGGGGGGCGTCTACGAGCAGTACTTC. Amino acids: CASSIQGGVYEQYF.

This clonotype has more than one count but fewer than ten. V is TRBV7-2 and J is TRBJ2-1; D ambiguous. Trimming removed 4 bases at V and 12 bases at J, with 13 bases between. The V gene's germline CDR1 is SGHTA and CDR2 FQGNSA. The CDR3 is 12 amino acids. The CDR3 DNA sequence: TGTGCCAGCAGCTACAGTATGATTGTGCAGTTCTTC. Protein sequence: CASSYSMIVQFF.

The sample holds many counts of this clonotype. This chain joins TRBV30 and TRBJ1-1; D call uncertain. The germline V gene encodes CDR1 GTSNPN and CDR2 SVGIG (reference sequence). This CDR3 spans 12 amino acids. V was pared by 8 bases and J by 10 bases, with 20 bases between. CDR3 DNA sequence: TGTGCCGCCGCTGTATTCGGGGTTGTAGCTTTCTTT. It yields the protein CAAAVFGVVAFF.

This clonotype was counted only a few times. The rearrangement joins TRBV28 to TRBJ2-6; 7 positions match TRBD1. Germline CDR1 and CDR2: MDHEN and SYDVKM. J was trimmed by 5 bases and V by 2 bases; bases with no gene match: 6. CDR3 length: 16 residues. For the CDR3, the DNA is TGTGCCAGCAGTTTACCCCGACAGGGTCGGGCCAACGTCCTGACTTTC. The encoded protein is CASSLPRQGRANVLTF.

The chain joins TRBV20-1 to TRBJ2-7, with D perhaps matching TRBD2 (5 bases). From germline, CDR1 is DFQATT and CDR2 SNEGSKA (reference sequence). Trimming removed 3 bases at V and 3 bases at J, with 12 bases between. The CDR3 consists of 13 residues. CDR3 coding DNA: TGCAGTGCTAGTCAGACACTAGACTACGAGCAGTACTTC. Its protein product is CSASQTLDYEQYF.

This clonotype was picked up a small number of times. J is TRBJ2-5 and V is TRBV18; D is unclear. Looked up from germline, CDR1 is KGHSH and CDR2 is LQKENI. The CDR3 spans 18 residues. V was pared by 2 bases and J by 1 base, with 20 bases between. The CDR3 reads CASSPGQLIQRIQETQYF. The CDR3 region has the DNA TGTGCCAGCTCACCAGGGCAACTCATACAAAGAATCCAAGAGACCCAGTACTTC. The variable domain in full, completed from reference TRBV18 and TRBJ2-5, reads NAGVMQNPRHLVRRRGQEARLRCSPMKGHSHVYWYRQLPEEGLKFMVYLQKENIIDESGMPKERFSAEFPKEGPSILRIQQVVRGDSAAYFCASSPGQLIQRIQETQYFGPGTRLLVL.

There are many counts of this clonotype. The V call is TRBV28, the J call TRBJ1-1; D ambiguous. The CDR3 has 15 residues. CDR1 is MDHEN and CDR2 is SYDVKM in the germline V gene. V shed 2 bases and J shed 1 base, with 11 bases lying between them. Written as DNA, the CDR3 is TGTGCCAGCAGTTTAAGTTCTCCACCGAACACTGAAGCTTTCTTT. Its translation: CASSLSSPPNTEAFF.

This clonotype was counted ten times or more. This chain connects TRBV14 to TRBJ2-7, with 7 bases that match TRBD1. Looked up from germline, CDR1 is SGHDN and CDR2 is FVKESK. The V segment lost 2 bases and the J segment 1 base; nucleotides outside the gene matches: 5. The CDR3 is made up of 15 amino acids. In DNA, the CDR3 is TGTGCCAGCAGCCAACTGCAGGGGGTGTCCTACGAGCAGTACTTC. It is translated as CASSQLQGVSYEQYF.

This clonotype was counted a few times. This chain connects TRBV18 to TRBJ2-7; D is unresolved. The germline V and J ends were trimmed by 4 bases and 2 bases, with 21 bases remaining between them. Per the germline V gene, CDR1 is KGHSH and CDR2 is LQKENI. This CDR3 has 17 amino acids. The CDR3 nucleotides are TGTGCCAGCTCACTAGGGATACCTCGTATGTCGGCCTACGAGCAGTACTTC. Its translation: CASSLGIPRMSAYEQYF.

In this sample, this clonotype turned up many times. V usage is TRBV28 and J usage is TRBJ1-2; D uncertain. The CDR3 runs to 12 residues. The germline CDR1 and CDR2 sequences are MDHEN and SYDVKM. Trimming stripped 6 bases from V and 9 bases from J, with 14 bases between. The CDR3 loop is CASRPPSLSYTF. CDR3 DNA sequence: TGTGCCAGCAGGCCCCCTTCCCTGAGCTACACCTTC.

V is TRBV4-1 and J is TRBJ1-1, with D possibly matching TRBD1 (6 bases). The CDR3 loop spans 15 amino acids. V lost 1 base and J 3 bases, leaving 12 bases between the germline ends. Germline values: CDR1 MGHRA, CDR2 YSYEKL. The CDR3 region has the DNA TGCGCCAGCAGCCAAGCCGGAGGGGGGTACACTGAAGCTTTCTTT. It specifies CASSQAGGGYTEAFF.

This clonotype was seen more than once but under ten times. The J gene is TRBJ2-3, the V gene TRBV19; TRBD2 matches at 7 bases. J lost 5 bases, V lost 7 bases, and 3 bases had no gene match. Per the germline V gene, CDR1 is LNHDA and CDR2 is SQIVND (reference sequence). This CDR3 contains 12 residues. In DNA form, the CDR3 reads TGTGCCAGTAATTGGGAGGGAGATACGCAGTATTTT. Amino acid sequence: CASNWEGDTQYF.

This clonotype was observed a few times. This rearrangement joins TRBV7-3 to TRBJ2-5; no definite D call. Trimming stripped 0 bases from V and 1 base from J, with 9 bases between. Germline CDR1 reads SGHTA; CDR2 reads FQGTGA. This CDR3 region has 15 residues. The CDR3 here is CASSLTGYSQETQYF. The CDR3 coding sequence is TGTGCCAGCAGCTTAACCGGGTACAGCCAAGAGACCCAGTACTTC.